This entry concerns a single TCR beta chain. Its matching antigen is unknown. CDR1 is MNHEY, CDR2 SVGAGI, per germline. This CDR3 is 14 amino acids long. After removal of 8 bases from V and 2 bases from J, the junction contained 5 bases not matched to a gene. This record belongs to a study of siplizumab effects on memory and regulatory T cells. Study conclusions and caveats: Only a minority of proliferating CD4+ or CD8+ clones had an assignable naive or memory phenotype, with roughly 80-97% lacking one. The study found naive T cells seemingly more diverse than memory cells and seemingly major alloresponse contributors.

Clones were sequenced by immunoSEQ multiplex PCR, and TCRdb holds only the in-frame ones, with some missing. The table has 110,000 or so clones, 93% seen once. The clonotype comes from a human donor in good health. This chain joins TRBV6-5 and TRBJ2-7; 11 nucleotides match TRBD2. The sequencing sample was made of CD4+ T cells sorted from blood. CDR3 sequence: CASRGTSGTYEQYF. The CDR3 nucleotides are TGTGCCAGCCGAGGGACTAGCGGTACCTACGAGCAGTACTTC.